This T cell receptor (beta chain) was identified during a study of blood T cell repertoires in COVID-19. Study-wide context: PBMCs, B-cell-depleted T cells, or T cells were the source of the cDNA or gDNA that made up the material.

Per the original data handling: Amplifying reference gene primers gave estimates of nucleated cell counts. Generated by immunoSEQ multiplex PCR, the TCRdb table keeps only in-frame clones and is missing some. V, J and clone size are taken as reported in that table, and D and trimming were inferred from the DNA itself. Among some 150,000 clones listed, around 81% were seen once. The J segment lost 2 bases and the V segment lost 5 bases, leaving 9 bases of the junction unmatched. The CDR3 spans 16 residues. The V gene's germline CDR1 is SGHTA and CDR2 FQGNSA. The chain carries TRBV7-2 and TRBJ1-2, with TRBD1 matching 9 bases. Sequencing was done on a sample of peripheral blood. The clonotype originates from a woman between 35 and 50 years old with active or convalescent COVID-19. The CDR3 coding sequence is TGTGCCAGCAGCCAAAATAGGGGACAGGGCAACTATGGCTACACCTTC. Translating gives CASSQNRGQGNYGYTF.